These 20 T cell receptor beta chains originate from one sample sequenced in a study of blood T cell repertoires in COVID-19. TCRdb keeps only in-frame clones here, not all; method: immunoSEQ multiplex PCR. The sample has some 200,000 clones, around 87% seen once. The sequenced sample consisted of PBMCs or T cells enriched from blood (not recorded which). These receptors came from a man aged 25-45 years in a cohort exposed to, infected with or recovered from COVID-19 (not recorded which).

The chain's CDR3 is CASSGLTGVQSPEAFF. As DNA, the CDR3 is TGTGCCAGCAGCGGACTGACAGGGGTTCAATCCCCTGAAGCTTTCTTT. The chain recombines TRBV7-9 with TRBJ1-1, with 8 bases matching TRBD1. Germline V lookup: CDR1 SEHNR, CDR2 FQNEAQ (reference sequence). The length of the CDR3 is 16 residues. V was pared by 5 bases and J by 6 bases, with 14 bases of the junction left unmatched.

The chain recombines TRBV6-2 or TRBV6-3 with TRBJ1-2; D remains ambiguous. This CDR3 comprises 16 residues. The germline gives CDR1 MNHEY, CDR2 SVGEGT. Deletions cut 4 bases from V and 8 bases from J, with 23 bases between. This CDR3 is CASSLYEAPGFTGYTF. The DNA for the CDR3 is TGTGCCAGCAGTTTGTACGAAGCCCCCGGGTTTACGGGCTACACCTTC.

The genes are TRBV11-2 and TRBJ1-2; D is ambiguous. The length of the CDR3 is 16 residues. Germline V gene lookup returns CDR1 SGHAT and CDR2 FQNNGV. The V gene lost 0 bases and the J gene lost 0 bases, with 11 bases spanning the gap. CDR3 in DNA: TGTGCCAGCAGCTTAGATAGGCCAGGATCTAACTATGGCTACACCTTC. It yields the protein CASSLDRPGSNYGYTF.

Note on this clone: The same CDR3 can be traced to other DNA sequences in this sample. J is TRBJ2-7 and V is TRBV3-1 (or the pseudogene TRBV3-2); D remains ambiguous. The germline gives CDR1 LGHDT, CDR2 YNNKEL (reference sequence). V was cut by 3 bases and J by 4 bases, with 7 bases left in between. The CDR3 length is 12 residues. The CDR3 spells CASSHLSYEQYF. The DNA of the CDR3 is TGTGCCAGCAGCCACCTAAGTTACGAGCAGTACTTC.

V is TRBV18 and J is TRBJ1-3; D is possibly TRBD1 (6 bases). Deletions cut 0 bases from V and 4 bases from J, with 16 bases between. Germline lookup yields CDR1 KGHSH and CDR2 LQKENI. CDR3 size: 17 residues. The CDR3 region has the DNA TGTGCCAGCTCACCACCCAAAACAGGGTTCGGCGGAAACACCATATATTTT. As protein: CASSPPKTGFGGNTIYF.

The CDR3 sequence: CASSLGAPRTDTQYF. In DNA form, the CDR3 reads TGTGCCAGCAGCTTGGGGGCACCACGCACAGATACGCAGTATTTT. The rearrangement uses TRBV7-3 and TRBJ2-3, with TRBD1 as a possible D gene (6 bases). V lost 3 bases and J 1 base, leaving 11 bases between the germline ends. This CDR3 is built from 15 residues. CDR1 is SGHTA and CDR2 is FQGTGA in the germline V gene.

The chain joins TRBV4-1 to TRBJ1-6, with D hard to call. The V end was cut by 3 bases, the J end by 7 bases, with 13 bases between. The CDR3 has 15 amino acids. Germline V gene lookup returns CDR1 MGHRA and CDR2 YSYEKL. CDR3 sequence (DNA): TGCGCCAGCAGCCACCCCCGGGGTAGCAATTCACCCCTCCACTTT. Its translation is CASSHPRGSNSPLHF.

The gene calls are TRBV28 and TRBJ2-7; 10 bases are a match to TRBD2. J gave up 4 bases and V 4 bases, and 10 bases lay outside the gene matches. The CDR3 extends over 16 amino acids. Germline V gene data show CDR1 as MDHEN and CDR2 as SYDVKM. CDR3 bases: TGTGCCAGCAGTTCTAGCGGGAGATTAGTAAGGTACGAGCAGTACTTC. It codes for CASSSSGRLVRYEQYF.

The chain carries TRBV28 and TRBJ1-2, with D perhaps TRBD1 (5 bases). Trimming took 4 bases from V and 4 from J, leaving 13 bases between them. From germline, CDR1 is MDHEN and CDR2 SYDVKM. There are 14 residues in the CDR3. CDR3 nucleotide sequence: TGTGCCAGCAGTTCCTCCGGGGGAACCTATGGCTACACCTTC. This translates into CASSSSGGTYGYTF.

The chain employs TRBV19 and TRBJ2-1; D might be TRBD2 (5 bases). In germline, CDR1 is LNHDA, CDR2 SQIVND (reference sequence). The CDR3 has 15 amino acids. V was trimmed by 3 bases and J by 7 bases, leaving 16 bases between them. Here the CDR3 DNA reads TGTGCCAGTAGTATTGGGAGAGAGAGGTGGAATGAGCAGTTCTTC. Residues: CASSIGRERWNEQFF.

J is TRBJ1-2 and V is TRBV27; D is possibly TRBD1 (6 bases). This CDR3 is 12 amino acids long. Germline V CDR1 and CDR2: MNHEY, SMNVEV (reference sequence). Between the trimmed V and J ends, which lost 5 bases and 7 bases, there was a span of 11 bases. The CDR3 sequence is CASSTGLSGYTF. The CDR3 DNA is TGTGCCAGCAGTACAGGGTTGTCTGGCTACACCTTC.

The gene calls are TRBV3-1 (or the pseudogene TRBV3-2) and TRBJ2-1; 10 bases align to TRBD2. V was pared by 6 bases and J by 5 bases, with 4 bases of the junction left unmatched. The CDR3 spans 14 residues. CDR1 and CDR2 (germline): LGHDT, YNNKEL (reference sequence). The CDR3: CASRRTSGHNEQFF. The CDR3 DNA reads TGTGCCAGCAGAAGGACTAGCGGCCACAATGAGCAGTTCTTC.

The chain is built from TRBV25-1 and TRBJ2-3; D is undetermined. Germline V gene data show CDR1 as MGHDK and CDR2 as SYGVNS. Between the trimmed V and J ends, which lost 2 bases and 2 bases, there was a span of 8 bases. This CDR3 is 14 amino acids long. CDR3 protein: CASSEQLTTDTQYF. CDR3 bases: TGTGCCAGCAGTGAACAGTTAACCACAGATACGCAGTATTTT.

This chain connects TRBV6-5 to TRBJ2-3; D is uncertain. Germline-derived CDR1 and CDR2 are MNHEY and SVGAGI. Trimming removed 6 bases at V and 5 bases at J, with 9 bases between. CDR3 size: 12 residues. The CDR3 DNA is TGTGCCAGCAGCCTGTACGGAGATACGCAGTATTTT. Protein product: CASSLYGDTQYF.

In this sample, this clone turned up once. The chain links TRBV7-2 to TRBJ2-3; unclear D gene. V was trimmed by 2 bases and J by 7 bases, leaving 16 bases between them. From germline, CDR1 is SGHTA and CDR2 FQGNSA. The CDR3 covers 15 residues. DNA of the CDR3: TGTGCCAGCAGCTTAAGCCGAAGCAACCCTCATACGCAGTATTTT. The encoded protein is CASSLSRSNPHTQYF.

The chain links TRBV7-8 to TRBJ2-4; possibly TRBD2 for D (5 bases). The V and J ends lost 6 bases and 0 bases respectively, with 9 bases between them. Germline values: CDR1 SGHVS, CDR2 FQNEAQ. The CDR3 is made up of 14 amino acids. The DNA of the CDR3 is TGTGCCAGCAGTCGGGATGCAGCCAAAAACATTCAGTACTTC. Translation: CASSRDAAKNIQYF.

The V call is TRBV21-1, the J call TRBJ2-1; the table's D call, TRBD1, has no DNA check behind it. TRBV21-1 is a pseudogene locus. This CDR3 spans 14 amino acids. For the CDR3, the DNA is TGTGCCAGAGAAGGACAGGGGCTCTACAATGAGCAGTTCTTC. Protein product: CAREGQGLYNEQFF.

This chain joins TRBV24-1 and TRBJ1-4; possibly TRBD1 for D (5 bases). Per the germline V gene, CDR1 is KGHDR and CDR2 is SFDVKD. The CDR3 is 11 residues long. V dropped 11 bases and J dropped 8 bases, with 11 bases sitting between them. This CDR3 is CAIGGNEKLFF. The DNA of the CDR3 is TGTGCCATCGGGGGGAACGAAAAACTGTTTTTT.

The gene calls are TRBV5-1 and TRBJ2-5; D may be TRBD1 (6 bases). The CDR3 runs 16 residues. In germline, CDR1 is SGHRS, CDR2 YFSETQ. Trimming cost V 2 bases and J 0 bases, with 14 bases left between them. The CDR3 nucleotides are TGCGCCAGCAGCTTAGGACAGAACCCGTACCAAGAGACCCAGTACTTC. This encodes CASSLGQNPYQETQYF.

The V and J genes are TRBV3-1 (or the pseudogene TRBV3-2) and TRBJ2-3; D is uncertain. CDR1 LGHDT and CDR2 YNNKEL come from the germline V gene (reference sequence). Between the trimmed V and J ends, which lost 3 bases and 3 bases, there was a span of 7 bases. The CDR3 has 13 amino acids. This chain's CDR3 is CASSHLLTDTQYF. DNA for the CDR3: TGTGCCAGCAGCCACCTTTTGACAGATACGCAGTATTTT.